This T cell receptor (beta chain) was retrieved from a study of cytomegalovirus exposure and HLA in healthy donors. Study-level findings and limits: Analyzed later, most CMV-associated TCR beta chains appeared HLA-restricted. Follow-up analysis found HLA locus-dependent TCR association rates, highest for DRB1 and lowest for HLA-C.

Vbeta (60) and Jbeta (13) primers were used in the PCR. The repertoire was sequenced with immunoSEQ multiplex PCR; TCRdb's copy has only in-frame clones and lacks some. The table includes about 56,000 clones, about four fifths detected once. The CDR3 extends over 17 amino acids. The germline gives CDR1 SGHTS, CDR2 YDEGEE. Losses at the gene ends were 4 bases for V and 0 bases for J; bases not matched to a gene: 13. As regards this clone: The antigen is not known.

The receptor was derived from a man in his forties in good health and CMV-seronegative. Material: PBMCs. V and J are TRBV5-8 and TRBJ2-7, with 7 bases that match TRBD1. The CDR3 region has the DNA TGTGCCAGCAGCATTCAACCGGGACAGCTACGCTCCTACGAGCAGTACTTC. This sequence encodes CASSIQPGQLRSYEQYF.